Detailed here is one TCR beta chain. These data come from a study of blood T cell repertoires in COVID-19. Study-level background: Sites across the United States, Italy and Spain contributed samples from acute and convalescent COVID-19.

Participants were aged about 18 to 100 years from roughly 25 US areas. Each participant's cohort was designated according to participant-reported clinical history. Before they entered the study, exposed participants had met a COVID-19 case within 2 weeks. Assay: immunoSEQ multiplex PCR; the TCRdb copy retains only in-frame clones and omits some. The data show approximately 340,000 clones, with 90% to 95% seen just once and about 0.9% held by the top ten. Trimming took 7 bases from V and 10 from J; bases not matched to a gene: 5. Per the germline V gene, CDR1 is GTSNPN and CDR2 is SVGIG (reference sequence). The CDR3 is made up of 11 amino acids.

The V call is TRBV30, the J call TRBJ2-1; 9 bases line up with TRBD2. Sequenced sample: PBMCs or T cells enriched from blood (not recorded which). The origin of this receptor is a woman aged 40 to 50 who had been exposed to COVID-19. The chain's CDR3 is CASLAGYEQFF. CDR3 in DNA: TGTGCCTCCCTAGCGGGATACGAGCAGTTCTTC.